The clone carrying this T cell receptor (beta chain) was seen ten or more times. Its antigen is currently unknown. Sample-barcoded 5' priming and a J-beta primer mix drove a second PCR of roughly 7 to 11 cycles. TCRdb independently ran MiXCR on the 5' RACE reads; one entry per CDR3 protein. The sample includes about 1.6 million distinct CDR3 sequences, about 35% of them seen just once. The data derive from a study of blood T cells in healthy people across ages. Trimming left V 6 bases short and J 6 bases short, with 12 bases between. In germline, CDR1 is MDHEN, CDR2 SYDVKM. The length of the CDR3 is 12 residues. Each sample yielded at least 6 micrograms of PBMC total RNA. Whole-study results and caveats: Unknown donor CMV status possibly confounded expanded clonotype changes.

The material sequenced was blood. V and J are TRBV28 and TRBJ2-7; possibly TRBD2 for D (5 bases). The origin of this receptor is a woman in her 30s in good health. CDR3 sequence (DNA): TGTGCCAGCAGACCCAATGGACTCGAGCAGTACTTC. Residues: CASRPNGLEQYF.